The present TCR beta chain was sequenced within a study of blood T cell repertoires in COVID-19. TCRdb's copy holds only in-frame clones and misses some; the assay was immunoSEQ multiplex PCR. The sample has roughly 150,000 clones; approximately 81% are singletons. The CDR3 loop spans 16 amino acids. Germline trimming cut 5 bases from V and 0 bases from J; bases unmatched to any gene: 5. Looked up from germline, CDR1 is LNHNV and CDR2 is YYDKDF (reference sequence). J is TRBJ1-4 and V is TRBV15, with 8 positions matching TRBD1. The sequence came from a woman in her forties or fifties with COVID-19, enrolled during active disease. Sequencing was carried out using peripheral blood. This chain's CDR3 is CATSVGQGATNEKLFF. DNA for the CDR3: TGTGCCACCAGCGTAGGACAGGGTGCAACTAATGAAAAACTGTTTTTT.